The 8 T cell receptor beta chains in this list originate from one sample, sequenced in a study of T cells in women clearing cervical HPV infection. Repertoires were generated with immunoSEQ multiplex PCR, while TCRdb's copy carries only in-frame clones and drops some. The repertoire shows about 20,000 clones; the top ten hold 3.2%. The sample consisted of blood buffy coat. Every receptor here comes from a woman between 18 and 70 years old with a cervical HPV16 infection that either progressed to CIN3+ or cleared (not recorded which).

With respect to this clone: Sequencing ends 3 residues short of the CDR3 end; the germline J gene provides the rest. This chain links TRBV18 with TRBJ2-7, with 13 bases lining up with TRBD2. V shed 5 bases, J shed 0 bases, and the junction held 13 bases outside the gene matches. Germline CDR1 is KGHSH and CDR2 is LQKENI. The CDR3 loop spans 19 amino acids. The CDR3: CASSFFGGTSGASSYEQYF. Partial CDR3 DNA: TGTGCCAGCTCATTTTTTGGGGGGACTAGCGGGGCGAGCTCCTACGAG.

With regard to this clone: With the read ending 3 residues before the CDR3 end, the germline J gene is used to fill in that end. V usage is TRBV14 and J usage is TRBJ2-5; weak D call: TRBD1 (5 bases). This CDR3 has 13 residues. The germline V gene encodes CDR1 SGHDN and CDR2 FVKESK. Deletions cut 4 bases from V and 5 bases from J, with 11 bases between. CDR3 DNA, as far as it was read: TGTGCCAGCAGCCCCAGGGTTCGGGAGACC. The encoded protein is CASSPRVRET. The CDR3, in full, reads CASSPRVRETQYF.

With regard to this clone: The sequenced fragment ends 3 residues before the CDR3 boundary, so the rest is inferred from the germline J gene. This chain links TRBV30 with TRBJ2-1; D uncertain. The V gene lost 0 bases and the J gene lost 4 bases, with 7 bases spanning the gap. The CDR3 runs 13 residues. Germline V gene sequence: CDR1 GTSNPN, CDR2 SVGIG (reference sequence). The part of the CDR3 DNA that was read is TGTGCCTGGAGTGTAAGCTTATACAATGAG. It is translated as CAWSVSLYNE. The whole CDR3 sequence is CAWSVSLYNEQFF.

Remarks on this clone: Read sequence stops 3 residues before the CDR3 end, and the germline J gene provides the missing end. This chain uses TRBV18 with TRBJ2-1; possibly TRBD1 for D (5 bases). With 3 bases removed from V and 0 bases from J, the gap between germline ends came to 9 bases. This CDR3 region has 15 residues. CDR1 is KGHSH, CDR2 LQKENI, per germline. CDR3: CASSPGDSSYNEQFF. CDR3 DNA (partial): TGTGCCAGCTCACCTGGAGACAGCTCCTACAATGAG.

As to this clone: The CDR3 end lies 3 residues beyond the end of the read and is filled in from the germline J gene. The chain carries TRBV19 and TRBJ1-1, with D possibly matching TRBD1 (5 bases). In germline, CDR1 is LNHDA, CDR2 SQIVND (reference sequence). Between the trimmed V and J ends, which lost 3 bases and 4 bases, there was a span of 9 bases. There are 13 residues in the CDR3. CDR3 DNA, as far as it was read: TGTGCCAGTAGTATCTCAGGGCTCACTGAA. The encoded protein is CASSISGLTE. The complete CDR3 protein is CASSISGLTEAFF.

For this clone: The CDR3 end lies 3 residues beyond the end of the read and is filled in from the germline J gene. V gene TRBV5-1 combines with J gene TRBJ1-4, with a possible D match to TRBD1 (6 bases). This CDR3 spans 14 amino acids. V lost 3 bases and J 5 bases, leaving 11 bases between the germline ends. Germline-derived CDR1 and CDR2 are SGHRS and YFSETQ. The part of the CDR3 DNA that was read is TGCGCCAGCAGCTCCGGACAGCCAAATGAAAAA. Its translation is CASSSGQPNEK. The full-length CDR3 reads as CASSSGQPNEKLFF. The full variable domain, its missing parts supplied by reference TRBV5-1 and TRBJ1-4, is KAGVTQTPRYLIKTRGQQVTLSCSPISGHRSVSWYQQTPGQGLQFLFEYFSETQRNKGNFPGRFSGRQFSNSRSEMNVSTLELGDSALYLCASSSGQPNEKLFFGSGTQLSVL.

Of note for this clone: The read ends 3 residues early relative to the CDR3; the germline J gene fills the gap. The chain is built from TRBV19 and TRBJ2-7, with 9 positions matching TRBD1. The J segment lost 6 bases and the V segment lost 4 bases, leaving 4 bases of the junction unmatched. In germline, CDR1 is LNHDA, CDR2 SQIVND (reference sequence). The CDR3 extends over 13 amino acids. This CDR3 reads CASSTRQGGEQYF. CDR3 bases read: TGTGCCAGTAGTACGCGACAGGGGGGCGAG. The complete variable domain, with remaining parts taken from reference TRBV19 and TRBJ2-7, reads DGGITQSPKYLFRKEGQNVTLSCEQNLNHDAMYWYRQDPGQGLRLIYYSQIVNDFQKGDIAEGYSVSREKKESFPLTVTSAQKNPTAFYLCASSTRQGGEQYFGPGTRLTVT.

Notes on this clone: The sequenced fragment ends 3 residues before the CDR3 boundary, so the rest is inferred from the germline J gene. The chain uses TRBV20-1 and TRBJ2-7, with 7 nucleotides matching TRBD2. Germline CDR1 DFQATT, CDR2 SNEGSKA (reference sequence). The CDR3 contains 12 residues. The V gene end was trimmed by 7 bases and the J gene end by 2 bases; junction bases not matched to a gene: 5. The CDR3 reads CSGGGPTYEQYF. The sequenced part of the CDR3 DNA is TGCAGTGGCGGGGGTCCAACCTACGAG.